The 17 T cell receptor beta chains presented below share a single source sample, sequenced in a study of cytotoxic CD8 clonotypes in ibrutinib-treated CLL. Generated by immunoSEQ multiplex PCR, the TCRdb table keeps only in-frame clones and is missing some. The profile shows approximately 340,000 clones, approximately 67% of them singletons. The specimen was PBMCs, collected after 36 months of ibrutinib treatment. These receptors were taken from a human donor with chronic lymphocytic leukemia.

This rearrangement joins TRBV19 to TRBJ1-2; no clear D gene. Trimming pared 3 bases from V and 4 bases from J, leaving 9 bases between. Germline V gives CDR1 LNHDA, CDR2 SQIVND (reference sequence). The CDR3 loop spans 13 amino acids. The CDR3 DNA reads as TGTGCCAGTAGTATTGGGTTTATCTATGGCTACACCTTC. Translated, it gives CASSIGFIYGYTF. Full variable domain (outside the CDR3, taken from reference TRBV19 and TRBJ1-2): DGGITQSPKYLFRKEGQNVTLSCEQNLNHDAMYWYRQDPGQGLRLIYYSQIVNDFQKGDIAEGYSVSREKKESFPLTVTSAQKNPTAFYLCASSIGFIYGYTFGSGTRLTVV.

This clone was seen only a few times. The chain combines TRBV18 with TRBJ1-2; a weak D match, TRBD1 (6 bases). Trimming stripped 3 bases from V and 4 bases from J, with 12 bases between. This CDR3 is 14 amino acids long. Looked up from germline, CDR1 is KGHSH and CDR2 is LQKENI. Here the CDR3 reads CASSPGASAYGYTF. As DNA, the CDR3 is TGTGCCAGCTCACCGGGGGCGTCGGCCTATGGCTACACCTTC.

The chain recombines TRBV5-1 with TRBJ2-7; D may be TRBD1 (6 bases). The germline CDR1 and CDR2 sequences are SGHRS and YFSETQ. The CDR3 has 13 amino acids. V gave up 2 bases and J gave up 6 bases, with 12 bases separating them. CDR3 loop: CASSLVQGGEQYF. CDR3 nucleotides: TGCGCCAGCAGCTTAGTACAGGGTGGCGAGCAGTACTTC.

V gene TRBV6-1 combines with J gene TRBJ1-5; tentative D call: TRBD1 (6 bases). V was clipped by 8 bases and J by 3 bases, with 11 bases between them. Looked up from germline, CDR1 is MNHNS and CDR2 is SASEGT. The CDR3 covers 13 residues. This CDR3 reads CASWRGPNQPQHF. The CDR3 bases are TGTGCCAGCTGGCGGGGGCCCAATCAGCCCCAGCATTTT.

This chain links TRBV5-6 with TRBJ2-1, with 11 bases matching TRBD2. Germline trimming cut 4 bases from V and 3 bases from J; bases unmatched to any gene: 6. Germline CDR1 SGHDT, CDR2 YYEEEE. The CDR3 length is 16 residues. The CDR3: CASSLPGLADYNEQFF. CDR3 bases: TGTGCCAGCAGCCTGCCGGGACTAGCGGACTACAATGAGCAGTTCTTC.

The CDR3 region is CATGSEKLFF. CDR3 nucleotide sequence: TGTGCCACCGGCAGTGAAAAACTGTTTTTT. V gene TRBV25-1 combines with J gene TRBJ1-4; D not certain. The germline V gene encodes CDR1 MGHDK and CDR2 SYGVNS. Trimming took 10 bases from V and 7 from J, leaving 7 bases between them. CDR3 size: 10 residues.

The rearrangement joins TRBV2 to TRBJ2-4, with unresolved D. The CDR3 is made up of 11 amino acids. Between the trimmed V and J ends, which lost 5 bases and 16 bases, there was a span of 15 bases. Germline CDR1 is SNHLY and CDR2 is FYNNEI. This CDR3 reads CASSHPPKLYF. The CDR3 DNA follows: TGTGCCAGCAGTCATCCCCCCAAGCTATACTTC.

J is TRBJ2-7 and V is TRBV28; 8 bases match TRBD1. This CDR3 is 14 amino acids long. In germline, CDR1 is MDHEN, CDR2 SYDVKM. With 4 bases clipped from V and 10 bases from J, the junction kept 12 bases outside the gene matches. The CDR3 here is CASSSLDRVKIQYF. CDR3 nucleotide sequence: TGTGCCAGCAGTTCCCTGGACAGGGTTAAGATCCAGTACTTC.

A few counts support this clone. The V gene is TRBV28, the J gene TRBJ2-7, with D possibly being TRBD1 or TRBD2 (5 bases each). Trimming took off 7 bases at V and 2 bases at J, with 15 bases between the two ends. The CDR3 extends over 14 amino acids. CDR1 is MDHEN and CDR2 is SYDVKM in the germline V gene. CDR3 nucleotide sequence: TGTGCCAGCAACCCAGGGCTGGGGGCCTACGAGCAGTACTTC. The encoded protein is CASNPGLGAYEQYF.

This sequence joins TRBV7-2 and TRBJ2-7, with a weak D call TRBD1 (6 bases). Trimming cost V 3 bases and J 6 bases, with 18 bases left between them. The CDR3 sequence is 15 residues long. Germline V gene lookup returns CDR1 SGHTA and CDR2 FQGNSA. The CDR3 nucleotides are TGTGCCAGCAGCTTGGCCGCAGGGGTAAACTTCGAGCAGTACTTC. It is translated as CASSLAAGVNFEQYF.

The chain recombines TRBV11-2 with TRBJ2-3; tentative D call: TRBD2 (5 bases). Trimming stripped 5 bases from V and 0 bases from J, with 15 bases between. The CDR3 length is 16 residues. Per the germline V gene, CDR1 is SGHAT and CDR2 is FQNNGV. Here the CDR3 reads CASSSLGVGSTDTQYF. Written as DNA, the CDR3 is TGTGCCAGCAGCAGCTTGGGAGTCGGCAGCACAGATACGCAGTATTTT.

This clone is a singleton in its sample. This chain links TRBV18 with TRBJ1-3; the D is unclear. In germline, CDR1 is KGHSH, CDR2 LQKENI. V was clipped by 4 bases and J by 0 bases, with 13 bases between them. The CDR3 extends over 16 amino acids. This CDR3 is CASSRYTESSGNTIYF. The DNA for the CDR3 is TGTGCCAGCTCACGATATACAGAGTCCTCTGGAAACACCATATATTTT.

The rearrangement joins TRBV7-9 to TRBJ1-4; D call uncertain. The V and J ends lost 5 bases and 0 bases respectively, with 19 bases between them. The CDR3 is 18 amino acids. Germline CDR1 and CDR2: SEHNR and FQNEAQ (reference sequence). The CDR3 region has the DNA TGTGCCAGCAGCCATACCTTGCCGACGTACGCAACTAATGAAAAACTGTTTTTT. Translated: CASSHTLPTYATNEKLFF.

The chain uses TRBV6-1 and TRBJ1-4; 8 nucleotides line up with TRBD1. The CDR3 sequence is 15 residues long. Germline assignment: CDR1 MNHNS and CDR2 SASEGT. Trimming took 2 bases from V and 1 from J; bases not matched to a gene: 0. The CDR3 protein is CASSETGGTNEKLFF. CDR3 nucleotides: TGTGCCAGCAGTGAAACAGGGGGAACTAATGAAAAACTGTTTTTT.

J is TRBJ1-1 and V is TRBV29-1, with D perhaps TRBD1 (5 bases). CDR1 is SQVTM and CDR2 is ANQGSEA in the germline V gene. The V end lost 4 bases, the J end lost 0 bases, and 12 bases lay between the germline ends. The length of the CDR3 is 14 residues. The CDR3 sequence is CSVVAEGLNTEAFF. The CDR3 nucleotides are TGCAGCGTTGTGGCGGAGGGGTTGAACACTGAAGCTTTCTTT.

This clone has a single count. This chain uses TRBV28 with TRBJ1-3; no clear D gene. Germline CDR1 is MDHEN and CDR2 is SYDVKM. The CDR3 covers 13 residues. V lost 8 bases, J lost 0 bases, and 8 bases lay in between. The CDR3 DNA reads TGTGCCAGCGGACCGTTCTCTGGAAACACCATATATTTT. This encodes CASGPFSGNTIYF.

The chain is built from TRBV5-6 and TRBJ1-1; D may be TRBD1 (6 bases). The CDR3 spans 15 residues. Trimming took 5 bases from V and 5 from J, leaving 19 bases between them. CDR1 and CDR2 (germline): SGHDT, YYEEEE. This CDR3 is CASRYLGAPRTEAFF. CDR3 sequence (DNA): TGTGCCAGCAGATACTTGGGGGCACCTAGGACTGAAGCTTTCTTT.